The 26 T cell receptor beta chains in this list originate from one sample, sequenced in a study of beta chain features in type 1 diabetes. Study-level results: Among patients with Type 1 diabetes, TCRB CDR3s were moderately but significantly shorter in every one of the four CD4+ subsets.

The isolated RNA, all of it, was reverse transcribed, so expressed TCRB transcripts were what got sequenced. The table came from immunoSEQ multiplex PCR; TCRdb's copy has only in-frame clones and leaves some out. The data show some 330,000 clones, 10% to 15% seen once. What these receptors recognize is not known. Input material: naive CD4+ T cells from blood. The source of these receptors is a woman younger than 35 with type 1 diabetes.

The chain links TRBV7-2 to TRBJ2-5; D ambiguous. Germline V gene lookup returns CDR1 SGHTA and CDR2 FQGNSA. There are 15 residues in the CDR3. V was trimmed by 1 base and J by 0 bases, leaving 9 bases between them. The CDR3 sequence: CASSLGFSYQETQYF. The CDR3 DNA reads TGTGCCAGCAGCTTAGGTTTTTCGTACCAAGAGACCCAGTACTTC.

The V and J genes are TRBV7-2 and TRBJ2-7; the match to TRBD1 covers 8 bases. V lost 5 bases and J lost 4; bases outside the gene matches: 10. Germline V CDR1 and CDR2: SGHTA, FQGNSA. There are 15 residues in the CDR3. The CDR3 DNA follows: TGTGCCAGCAGCCTTACCCCCGGACAGGGATACGAGCAGTACTTC. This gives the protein CASSLTPGQGYEQYF.

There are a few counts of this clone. For the CDR3, the DNA is TGTGCCAGCAGCTTGGGGGCAGGGTCGGTCCCAGATACGCAGTATTTT. Protein product: CASSLGAGSVPDTQYF. V and J are TRBV5-4 and TRBJ2-3, with D perhaps TRBD1 (5 bases). The CDR3 contains 16 residues. Trimming removed 0 bases at V and 4 bases at J, with 15 bases between. Germline V gene lookup returns CDR1 SGHNT and CDR2 YYREEE (reference sequence).

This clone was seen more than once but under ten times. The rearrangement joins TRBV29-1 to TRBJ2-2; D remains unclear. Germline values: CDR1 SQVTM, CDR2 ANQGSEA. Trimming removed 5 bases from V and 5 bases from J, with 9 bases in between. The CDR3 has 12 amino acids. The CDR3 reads CSVRSNTGELFF. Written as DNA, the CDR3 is TGCAGCGTTCGAAGCAATACCGGGGAGCTGTTTTTT.

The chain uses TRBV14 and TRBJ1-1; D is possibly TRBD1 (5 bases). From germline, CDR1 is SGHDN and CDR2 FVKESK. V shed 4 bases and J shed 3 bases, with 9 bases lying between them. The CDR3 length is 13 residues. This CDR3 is CASSLGVYTEAFF. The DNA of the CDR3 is TGTGCCAGCAGCCTAGGGGTGTACACTGAAGCTTTCTTT.

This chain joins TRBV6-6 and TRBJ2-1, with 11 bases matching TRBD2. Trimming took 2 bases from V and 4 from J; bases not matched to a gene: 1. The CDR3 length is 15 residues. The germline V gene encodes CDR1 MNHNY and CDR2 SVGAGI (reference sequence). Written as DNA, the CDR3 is TGTGCCAGCAGTTACGGGACTAGCGGTTACAATGAGCAGTTCTTC. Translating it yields CASSYGTSGYNEQFF.

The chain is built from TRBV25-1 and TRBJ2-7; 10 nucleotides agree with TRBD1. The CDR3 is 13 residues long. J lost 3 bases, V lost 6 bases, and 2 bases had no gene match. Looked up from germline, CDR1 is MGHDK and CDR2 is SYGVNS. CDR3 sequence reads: CASSRTGGYEQYF. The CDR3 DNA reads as TGTGCCAGCAGCAGGACAGGGGGCTACGAGCAGTACTTC.

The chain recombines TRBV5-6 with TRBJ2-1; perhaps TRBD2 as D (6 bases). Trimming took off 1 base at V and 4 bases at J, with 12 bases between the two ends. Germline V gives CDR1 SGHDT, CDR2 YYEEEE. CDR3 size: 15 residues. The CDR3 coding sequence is TGTGCCAGCAGCTTGTTGCCTAGCGCATACAATGAGCAGTTCTTC. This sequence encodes CASSLLPSAYNEQFF.

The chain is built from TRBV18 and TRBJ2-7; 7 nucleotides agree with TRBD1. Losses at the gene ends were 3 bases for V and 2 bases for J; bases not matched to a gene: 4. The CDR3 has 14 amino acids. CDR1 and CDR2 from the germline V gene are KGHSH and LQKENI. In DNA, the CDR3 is TGTGCCAGCTCACCTGGGACAGTTACCTACGAGCAGTACTTC. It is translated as CASSPGTVTYEQYF.

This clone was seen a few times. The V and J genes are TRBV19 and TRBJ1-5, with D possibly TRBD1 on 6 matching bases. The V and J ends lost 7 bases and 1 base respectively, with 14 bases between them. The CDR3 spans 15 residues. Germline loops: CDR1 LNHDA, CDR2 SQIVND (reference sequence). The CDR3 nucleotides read TGTGCCAGTACCCCTCAGGGGCTCAGCAATCAGCCCCAGCATTTT. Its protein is CASTPQGLSNQPQHF. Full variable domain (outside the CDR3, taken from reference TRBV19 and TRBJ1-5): DGGITQSPKYLFRKEGQNVTLSCEQNLNHDAMYWYRQDPGQGLRLIYYSQIVNDFQKGDIAEGYSVSREKKESFPLTVTSAQKNPTAFYLCASTPQGLSNQPQHFGDGTRLSIL.

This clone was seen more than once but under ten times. In DNA, the CDR3 is TGCGCCAGCAGCCAAGGAGACAGGGGTAGTGGGGAGCAGTTCTTC. Its protein is CASSQGDRGSGEQFF. The rearrangement links TRBV4-3 to TRBJ2-1; 8 positions agree with TRBD1. Trimming took 1 base from V and 10 from J; bases not matched to a gene: 9. The V gene's germline CDR1 is LGHNA and CDR2 YSLEER. This CDR3 spans 15 amino acids.

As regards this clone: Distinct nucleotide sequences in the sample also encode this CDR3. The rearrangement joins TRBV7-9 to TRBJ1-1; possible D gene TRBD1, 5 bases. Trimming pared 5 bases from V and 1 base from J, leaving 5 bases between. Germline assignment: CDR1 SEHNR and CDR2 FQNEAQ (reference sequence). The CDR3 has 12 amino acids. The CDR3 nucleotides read TGTGCCAGCAGCAGGGGGAACACTGAAGCTTTCTTT. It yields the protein CASSRGNTEAFF. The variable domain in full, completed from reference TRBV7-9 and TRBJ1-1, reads DTGVSQNPRHKITKRGQNVTFRCDPISEHNRLYWYRQTLGQGPEFLTYFQNEAQLEKSRLLSDRFSAERPKGSFSTLEIQRTEQGDSAMYLCASSRGNTEAFFGQGTRLTVV.

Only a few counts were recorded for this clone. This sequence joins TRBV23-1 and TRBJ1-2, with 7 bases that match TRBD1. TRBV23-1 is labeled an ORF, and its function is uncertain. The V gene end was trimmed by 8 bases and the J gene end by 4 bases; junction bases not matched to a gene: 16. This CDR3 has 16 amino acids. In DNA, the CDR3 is TGCGCCAGCTCCCGGGACAGTCGACCGGATGTCTATGGCTACACCTTC. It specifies CASSRDSRPDVYGYTF.

CDR3 protein: CASSLGGDRAEKLFF. In DNA, the CDR3 is TGCGCCAGCAGCCTCGGGGGGGACAGGGCCGAAAAACTGTTTTTT. V is TRBV5-1 and J is TRBJ1-4, with 9 nucleotides matching TRBD1. V trimming: 4 bases; J trimming: 8 bases; junction bases outside the gene matches: 9. This CDR3 is 15 amino acids long. In germline, CDR1 is SGHRS, CDR2 YFSETQ.

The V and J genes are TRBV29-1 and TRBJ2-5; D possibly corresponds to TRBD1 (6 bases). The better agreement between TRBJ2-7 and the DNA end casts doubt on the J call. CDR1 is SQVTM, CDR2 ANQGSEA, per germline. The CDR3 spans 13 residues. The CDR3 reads CSAGSGASYEQYF. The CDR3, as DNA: TGCAGCGCAGGCTCAGGGGCATCCTACGAGCAGTACTTC.

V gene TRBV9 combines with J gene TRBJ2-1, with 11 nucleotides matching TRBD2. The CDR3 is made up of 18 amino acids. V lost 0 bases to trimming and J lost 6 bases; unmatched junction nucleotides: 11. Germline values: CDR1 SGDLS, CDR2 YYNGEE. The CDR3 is CASSVATGLAGAPNEQFF. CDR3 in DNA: TGTGCCAGCAGCGTAGCTACCGGACTAGCGGGTGCCCCCAATGAGCAGTTCTTC.

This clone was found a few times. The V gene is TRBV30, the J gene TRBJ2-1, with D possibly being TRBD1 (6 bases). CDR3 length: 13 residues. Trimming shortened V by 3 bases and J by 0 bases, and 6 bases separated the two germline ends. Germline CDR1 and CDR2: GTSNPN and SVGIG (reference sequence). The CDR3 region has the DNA TGTGCCTGGAGGACAGGCTCCTACAATGAGCAGTTCTTC. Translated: CAWRTGSYNEQFF.

The CDR3 loop is CASSPRQGSWMNTEAFF. The CDR3 bases are TGTGCCAGCAGCCCACGACAGGGGAGTTGGATGAACACTGAAGCTTTCTTT. The V and J genes are TRBV14 and TRBJ1-1; 8 bases match TRBD1. Unmatched junction bases numbered 10, after V lost 4 bases and J lost 0 bases. The germline CDR1 and CDR2 sequences are SGHDN and FVKESK. The CDR3 totals 17 residues.

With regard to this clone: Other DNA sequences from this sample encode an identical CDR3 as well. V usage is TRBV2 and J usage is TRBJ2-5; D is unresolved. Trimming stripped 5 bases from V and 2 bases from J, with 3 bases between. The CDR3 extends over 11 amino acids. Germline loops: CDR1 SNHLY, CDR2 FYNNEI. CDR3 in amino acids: CASSQQETQYF. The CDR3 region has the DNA TGTGCCAGCAGTCAACAAGAGACCCAGTACTTC.

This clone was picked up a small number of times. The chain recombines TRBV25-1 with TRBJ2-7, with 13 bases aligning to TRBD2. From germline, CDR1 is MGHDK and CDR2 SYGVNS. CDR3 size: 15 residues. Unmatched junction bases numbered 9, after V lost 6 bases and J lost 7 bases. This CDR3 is CASSLWTSGSLEQYF. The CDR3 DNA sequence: TGTGCCAGCAGCCTGTGGACTAGCGGGAGTCTAGAGCAGTACTTC.

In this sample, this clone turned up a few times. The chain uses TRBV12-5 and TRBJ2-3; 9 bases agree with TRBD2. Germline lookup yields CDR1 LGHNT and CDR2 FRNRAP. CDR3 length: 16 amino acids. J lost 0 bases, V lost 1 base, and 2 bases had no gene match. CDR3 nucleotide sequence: TGTGCTAGTGGTTTGGGGACTAGCGCTAGCACAGATACGCAGTATTTT. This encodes CASGLGTSASTDTQYF.

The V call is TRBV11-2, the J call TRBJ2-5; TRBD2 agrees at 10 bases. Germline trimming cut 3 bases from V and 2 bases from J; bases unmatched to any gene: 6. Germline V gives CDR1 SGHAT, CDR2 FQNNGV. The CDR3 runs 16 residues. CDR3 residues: CASSFGGTSEQETQYF. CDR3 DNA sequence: TGTGCCAGCAGCTTCGGCGGGACTAGCGAGCAAGAGACCCAGTACTTC.

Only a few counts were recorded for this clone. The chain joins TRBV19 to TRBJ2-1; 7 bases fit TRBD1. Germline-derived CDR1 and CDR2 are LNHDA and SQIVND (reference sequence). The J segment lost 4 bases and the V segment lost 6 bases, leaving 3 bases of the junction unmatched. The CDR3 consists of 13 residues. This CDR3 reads CASSGTAYNEQFF. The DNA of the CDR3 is TGTGCCAGTAGCGGGACAGCTTACAATGAGCAGTTCTTC.

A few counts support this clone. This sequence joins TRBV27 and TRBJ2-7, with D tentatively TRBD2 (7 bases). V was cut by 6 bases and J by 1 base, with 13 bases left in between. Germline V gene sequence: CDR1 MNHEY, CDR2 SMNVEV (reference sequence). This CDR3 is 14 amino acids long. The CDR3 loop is CASRRGRESYEQYF. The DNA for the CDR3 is TGTGCCAGCAGGCGGGGGCGGGAATCCTACGAGCAGTACTTC.

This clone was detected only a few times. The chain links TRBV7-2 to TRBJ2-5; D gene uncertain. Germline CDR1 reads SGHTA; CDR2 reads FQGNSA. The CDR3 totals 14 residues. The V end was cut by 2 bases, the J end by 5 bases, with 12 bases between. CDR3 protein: CASSLWVGGETQYF. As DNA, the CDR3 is TGTGCCAGCAGCTTATGGGTTGGCGGCGAGACCCAGTACTTC.

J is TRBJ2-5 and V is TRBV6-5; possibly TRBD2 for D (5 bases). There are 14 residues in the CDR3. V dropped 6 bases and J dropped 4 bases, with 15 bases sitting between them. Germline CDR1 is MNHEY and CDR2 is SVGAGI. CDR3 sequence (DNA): TGTGCCAGCAGGATTACTAGGGCGGGAGAGACCCAGTACTTC. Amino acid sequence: CASRITRAGETQYF.